This TCR beta chain was retrieved from a study of T-cell reconstitution after alpha-beta-depleted transplantation in children. Study-level findings and limits: Newly made T cells mostly supplied T-cell counts and diversity one year after transplant.

Library preparation (for TCRbeta) was performed with unique molecular identifiers. MiXCR was run by TCRdb on the PCR reads, yielding one entry per CDR3 protein. This sample has 780,000 or so distinct CDR3 sequences; approximately 15% occur once, and the top ten carry approximately 5%. This clonotype was counted many times. The antigen remains undetermined. This clonotype was sampled from a male patient aged 10 to 17 who had a stem cell transplant for acute lymphoblastic leukemia, so the T cells may come from the graft donor. The sequencing here drew on PBMCs, mostly from graft donor cells, taken 360 days after TCRalphabeta/CD19-depleted stem cell transplant.

The CDR3 is CSARETPGIRNTEAFF. The CDR3 bases are TGCAGTGCTAGAGAAACGCCAGGTATACGGAACACTGAAGCTTTCTTT. The chain recombines TRBV20-1 with TRBJ1-1; D uncertain. CDR3 length: 16 residues. V dropped 0 bases and J dropped 1 base, with 15 bases sitting between them. Germline V gene sequence: CDR1 DFQATT, CDR2 SNEGSKA (reference sequence).